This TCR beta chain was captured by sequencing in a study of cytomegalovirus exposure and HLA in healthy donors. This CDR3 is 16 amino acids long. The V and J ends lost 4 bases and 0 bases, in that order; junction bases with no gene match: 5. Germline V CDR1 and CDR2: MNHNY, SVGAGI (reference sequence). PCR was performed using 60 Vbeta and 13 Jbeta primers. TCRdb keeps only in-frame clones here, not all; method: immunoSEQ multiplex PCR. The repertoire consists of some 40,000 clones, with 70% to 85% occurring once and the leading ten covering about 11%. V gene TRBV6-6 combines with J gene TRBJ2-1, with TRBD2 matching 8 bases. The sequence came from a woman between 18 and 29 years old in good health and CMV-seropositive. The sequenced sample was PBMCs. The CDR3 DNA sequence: TGTGCCAGCAGTTCCGGGACTAGGGGCTCCTACAATGAGCAGTTCTTC. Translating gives CASSSGTRGSYNEQFF.